This passage covers 7 T cell receptor beta chains from one sample sequenced in a study of cytomegalovirus exposure and HLA in healthy donors. 60 Vbeta and 13 Jbeta primers were used in PCR. Data came from immunoSEQ multiplex PCR; TCRdb stores just in-frame clones and leaves some out. The data contain about 91,000 clones, roughly 60% of them seen just once; the ten biggest clones take up roughly 2.5%. The sequenced sample was PBMCs. The source is a human donor in good health.

The chain employs TRBV2 and TRBJ1-5; unclear D gene. The germline V and J ends were trimmed by 8 bases and 2 bases, with 19 bases remaining between them. Germline V lookup: CDR1 SNHLY, CDR2 FYNNEI. There are 16 residues in the CDR3. The DNA for the CDR3 is TGTGCCAGCCGGTTAGACGGAGCCTTGGGCAATCAGCCCCAGCATTTT. Translating it yields CASRLDGALGNQPQHF.

A few counts support this clone. This chain connects TRBV7-6 to TRBJ2-2; no clear D gene. CDR1 SGHVS and CDR2 FNYEAQ come from the germline V gene. Trimming stripped 4 bases from V and 5 bases from J, with 11 bases between. The CDR3 has 14 residues. The CDR3 loop reads CASSSAGPTGELFF. Written as DNA, the CDR3 is TGTGCCAGCAGCTCCGCAGGTCCGACCGGGGAGCTGTTTTTT.

The chain uses TRBV30 and TRBJ1-1; D may be TRBD1 (6 bases). The ends were cut back, 3 bases at V and 3 bases at J, with 14 bases in the middle. The germline V gene encodes CDR1 GTSNPN and CDR2 SVGIG (reference sequence). The CDR3 is made up of 14 amino acids. DNA for the CDR3: TGTGCCTGGAGGAGGGGGTCGGTAGACACTGAAGCTTTCTTT. Translating gives CAWRRGSVDTEAFF.

The CDR3 sequence: CASSLIEGDTEAFF. The DNA of the CDR3 is TGTGCCAGCAGCTTAATCGAGGGAGATACTGAAGCTTTCTTT. This chain uses TRBV7-7 with TRBJ1-1; unclear D gene. The V end was cut by 2 bases, the J end by 5 bases, with 12 bases between. Germline CDR1 and CDR2: SSHAT and FNYEAQ (reference sequence). The CDR3 is 14 amino acids.

The chain couples TRBV6-5 to TRBJ2-5; D is unclear. Germline V lookup: CDR1 MNHEY, CDR2 SVGAGI. Trimming removed 6 bases at V and 5 bases at J, with 10 bases between. This CDR3 region has 12 residues. The CDR3 loop reads CASSNPRETQYF. The CDR3 DNA is TGTGCCAGCAGCAACCCCAGGGAGACCCAGTACTTC.

This clone was seen only a few times. The V call is TRBV9, the J call TRBJ1-3; unclear D gene. Germline-derived CDR1 and CDR2 are SGDLS and YYNGEE. The ends were cut back, 1 base at V and 0 bases at J, with 8 bases in the middle. CDR3 size: 15 residues. The CDR3 DNA is TGTGCCAGCAGCGTATCAGGAAACTCTGGAAACACCATATATTTT. This translates into CASSVSGNSGNTIYF.

The CDR3 here is CASSQIQGLNTEAFF. In DNA form, the CDR3 reads TGTGCCAGCAGCCAAATACAGGGTCTGAACACTGAAGCTTTCTTT. The chain links TRBV14 to TRBJ1-1; tentative D call: TRBD1 (6 bases). Per germline, CDR1 SGHDN and CDR2 FVKESK. CDR3 size: 15 residues. The ends were cut back, 2 bases at V and 0 bases at J, with 10 bases in the middle.